Sequencing of this T cell receptor beta chain was carried out in a study of blood T cell repertoires in COVID-19. The CDR3 runs 14 residues. V shed 1 base and J shed 0 bases, with 8 bases lying between them. Per germline, CDR1 SGDLS and CDR2 YYNGEE. This clone was seen at least ten times. Authors' methods: How many nucleated cells were present was estimated from reference gene primer amplification. Measured with immunoSEQ multiplex PCR; TCRdb has only the in-frame clones, and not every one. Clone size and V and J calls were adopted from that table, with D and trimming inferred from the DNA. The table shows about 400,000 clones, with roughly 87% occurring only once.

This clonotype was obtained from a woman between 18 and 30 years old with acute COVID-19. Sequencing was carried out using PBMCs or T cells enriched from blood (not recorded which). The chain links TRBV9 to TRBJ2-7; D is uncertain. The CDR3 coding sequence is TGTGCCAGCAGCGTAATACCGAGCTCCTACGAGCAGTACTTC. Amino acids: CASSVIPSSYEQYF. Drawing the rest from reference TRBV9 and TRBJ2-7, the complete variable domain is DSGVTQTPKHLITATGQRVTLRCSPRSGDLSVYWYQQSLDQGLQFLIQYYNGEERAKGNILERFSAQQFPDLHSELNLSSLELGDSALYFCASSVIPSSYEQYFGPGTRLTVT.